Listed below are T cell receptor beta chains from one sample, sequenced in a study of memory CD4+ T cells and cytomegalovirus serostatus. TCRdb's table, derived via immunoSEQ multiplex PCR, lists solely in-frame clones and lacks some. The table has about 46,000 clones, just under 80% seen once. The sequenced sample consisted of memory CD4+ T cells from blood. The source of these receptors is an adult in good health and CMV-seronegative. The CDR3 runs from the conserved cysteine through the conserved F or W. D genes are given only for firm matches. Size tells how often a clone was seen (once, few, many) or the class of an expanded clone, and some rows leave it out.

CDR3 DNA: TGCAGCGTAACACCTGACAGTAAGCCAAACACCATATATTTT
CDR3 protein: CSVTPDSKPNTIYF
D gene: -
clone size: -
V gene: TRBV29-1
J gene: TRBJ1-3

CDR3 DNA: TGTGCCAGTAGTATAGATCGGACAGGTTCACCCCTCCACTTT
CDR3 protein: CASSIDRTGSPLHF
D gene: TRBD1
clone size: once
V gene: TRBV19
J gene: TRBJ1-6

CDR3 DNA: TGCGCCAGCAGTAATCAGGGGTTCCAAGAGACCCAGTACTTC
CDR3 protein: CASSNQGFQETQYF
D gene: -
clone size: -
V gene: TRBV5-1
J gene: TRBJ2-5

CDR3 DNA: TGTGCCAGCAGCTTAGGGGGAAATGAAAAACTGTTTTTT
CDR3 protein: CASSLGGNEKLFF
D gene: -
clone size: -
V gene: TRBV7-9
J gene: TRBJ1-4

CDR3 DNA: TGTGCCAGCAGCCCCCGGGACAGGGTCCACGAGCAGTACTTC
CDR3 protein: CASSPRDRVHEQYF
D gene: TRBD1
clone size: -
V gene: TRBV11-2
J gene: TRBJ2-7

CDR3 DNA: TGCGCCAGCAGCCAAGGACCGACAGGGTCCAACTATGGCTACACCTTC
CDR3 protein: CASSQGPTGSNYGYTF
D gene: TRBD1
clone size: -
V gene: TRBV4-3
J gene: TRBJ1-2

CDR3 DNA: TGTGCCTGGAGTAGTTCGATTGATCAGCCCCAGCATTTT
CDR3 protein: CAWSSSIDQPQHF
D gene: -
clone size: -
V gene: TRBV30
J gene: TRBJ1-5

CDR3 DNA: TGTGCCAGCAGCTTCCTTCCGACAGGGGATGGGCAGCCCCAGCATTTT
CDR3 protein: CASSFLPTGDGQPQHF
D gene: TRBD1
clone size: -
V gene: TRBV7-6
J gene: TRBJ1-5

CDR3 DNA: TGTGCCAGTAGGTCGTTGGTAGGCAATCAGCCCCAGCATTTT
CDR3 protein: CASRSLVGNQPQHF
D gene: -
clone size: few
V gene: TRBV19
J gene: TRBJ1-5

CDR3 DNA: TGCAGCGCACGACAGGGAGGCACAGATACGCAGTATTTT
CDR3 protein: CSARQGGTDTQYF
D gene: TRBD1
clone size: -
V gene: TRBV29-1
J gene: TRBJ2-3

CDR3 DNA: TGTGCCAGCAGTGCTATTGAGACCCAGTACTTC
CDR3 protein: CASSAIETQYF
D gene: -
clone size: -
V gene: TRBV28
J gene: TRBJ2-5

CDR3 DNA: TGTGCCAGCACCCGGGGGGGGACCTACAATGAGCAGTTCTTC
CDR3 protein: CASTRGGTYNEQFF
D gene: TRBD2
clone size: -
V gene: TRBV27
J gene: TRBJ2-1

CDR3 DNA: TGTGCCAGCAGTTCGGATCCCGGGAATGAGCAGTTCTTC
CDR3 protein: CASSSDPGNEQFF
D gene: -
clone size: -
V gene: TRBV6-6
J gene: TRBJ2-1

CDR3 DNA: TGTGCCAGCAACCGGGACACCAACAATCAGCCCCAGCATTTT
CDR3 protein: CASNRDTNNQPQHF
D gene: -
clone size: -
V gene: TRBV2
J gene: TRBJ1-5

CDR3 DNA: TGTGCCGCGCCGGGTTGGTATGGCTACACCTTC
CDR3 protein: CAAPGWYGYTF
D gene: -
clone size: few
V gene: TRBV7-9
J gene: TRBJ1-2

CDR3 DNA: TGTGCCAGCAGCCCCTCCGCCAGGCAAGAGACCCAGTACTTC
CDR3 protein: CASSPSARQETQYF
D gene: -
clone size: -
V gene: TRBV11-2
J gene: TRBJ2-5

CDR3 DNA: TGTGCCAGCAGCTTAGCCCGGGCTGGGGACAAGTTCTTC
CDR3 protein: CASSLARAGDKFF
D gene: -
clone size: -
V gene: TRBV11-3
J gene: TRBJ2-1

CDR3 DNA: TGTGCCAGCAGCCTAAGGGGGGAGCAGTACTTC
CDR3 protein: CASSLRGEQYF
D gene: -
clone size: -
V gene: TRBV11-2
J gene: TRBJ2-7

CDR3 DNA: TGTGCCAGCAGTTACTACAATAGCAATCAGCCCCAGCATTTT
CDR3 protein: CASSYYNSNQPQHF
D gene: -
clone size: -
V gene: TRBV6-6
J gene: TRBJ1-5

CDR3 DNA: TGTGCCAGCGTACCCGGGACAGGTTACAATGAGCAGTTCTTC
CDR3 protein: CASVPGTGYNEQFF
D gene: TRBD1
clone size: -
V gene: TRBV6-1
J gene: TRBJ2-1

CDR3 DNA: TGTGCCAGCGGGGGGACCCACCAAGAGACCCAGTACTTC
CDR3 protein: CASGGTHQETQYF
D gene: -
clone size: -
V gene: TRBV6-5
J gene: TRBJ2-5

CDR3 DNA: TGTGCCAGCAGTCGCTCGCAGGGGAGGACCCTCCACTTT
CDR3 protein: CASSRSQGRTLHF
D gene: -
clone size: -
V gene: TRBV6-5
J gene: TRBJ1-6

CDR3 DNA: TGTGCCAGCAGTCTGTCGGGCGGGACTCGAGATACGCAGTATTTT
CDR3 protein: CASSLSGGTRDTQYF
D gene: -
clone size: once
V gene: TRBV28
J gene: TRBJ2-3

CDR3 DNA: TGTGCCAGCAGCTTGGGGGGGAATCAAGAGACCCAGTACTTC
CDR3 protein: CASSLGGNQETQYF
D gene: TRBD2
clone size: -
V gene: TRBV7-2
J gene: TRBJ2-5

CDR3 DNA: TGTGCCAGTAGTACCCGACAGGGGAATCAGCCCCAGCATTTT
CDR3 protein: CASSTRQGNQPQHF
D gene: TRBD1
clone size: -
V gene: TRBV19
J gene: TRBJ1-5

CDR3 DNA: TGTGCCATCAGTGACCCCGGGACCCCCGCCACAGATACGCAGTATTTT
CDR3 protein: CAISDPGTPATDTQYF
D gene: -
clone size: -
V gene: TRBV10-3
J gene: TRBJ2-3

CDR3 DNA: TGTGCCAGCAGCTTAGAAAGGGGACCCTACGAGCAGTACTTC
CDR3 protein: CASSLERGPYEQYF
D gene: -
clone size: -
V gene: TRBV7-2
J gene: TRBJ2-7

CDR3 DNA: TGTGCCAGCAGTAGCAGGGACAGGGGTAGGTCAGCGTGGGGCTACACCTTC
CDR3 protein: CASSSRDRGRSAWGYTF
D gene: TRBD1
clone size: -
V gene: TRBV27
J gene: TRBJ1-2

CDR3 DNA: TGTGTCAGAAGCTTACGACAGGCGTATGGCTACACCTTC
CDR3 protein: CVRSLRQAYGYTF
D gene: -
clone size: few
V gene: TRBV7-5
J gene: TRBJ1-2

CDR3 DNA: TGTGCCATCAGGTCCGGGACTAGCGGGGACAATGAGCAGTTCTTC
CDR3 protein: CAIRSGTSGDNEQFF
D gene: TRBD2
clone size: -
V gene: TRBV10-3
J gene: TRBJ2-1

CDR3 DNA: TGTGCCAGCAGAAATACAGGGGGCAGCTACGAGCAGTACTTC
CDR3 protein: CASRNTGGSYEQYF
D gene: TRBD1
clone size: -
V gene: TRBV5-5
J gene: TRBJ2-7

CDR3 DNA: TGTGCCAGCAGCTTCTTTCAATGGGGGCGGGGCCCTCCTGAAGCTTTCTTT
CDR3 protein: CASSFFQWGRGPPEAFF
D gene: -
clone size: few
V gene: TRBV5-4
J gene: TRBJ1-1

CDR3 DNA: TGTGCCAGCAGCCCAGTCGCGGATACAGCGCAAAACATTCAGTACTTC
CDR3 protein: CASSPVADTAQNIQYF
D gene: -
clone size: -
V gene: TRBV11-2
J gene: TRBJ2-4

CDR3 DNA: TGTGCCAGCAGCCCCCGGGCAGGGGGGAACTCTGGAAACACCATATATTTT
CDR3 protein: CASSPRAGGNSGNTIYF
D gene: TRBD1
clone size: few
V gene: TRBV7-9
J gene: TRBJ1-3

CDR3 DNA: TGTGCCAGCAGGTCGTTCCGGAACACTGAAGCTTTCTTT
CDR3 protein: CASRSFRNTEAFF
D gene: -
clone size: few
V gene: TRBV7-3
J gene: TRBJ1-1

CDR3 DNA: TGCGCCAGCAGCTTGGCGGGCCAATACAATGAGCAGTTCTTC
CDR3 protein: CASSLAGQYNEQFF
D gene: -
clone size: once
V gene: TRBV5-1
J gene: TRBJ2-1

CDR3 DNA: TGTGCCACCAGCAGAGATCGGGCTAATGAAAAACTGTTTTTT
CDR3 protein: CATSRDRANEKLFF
D gene: -
clone size: -
V gene: TRBV15
J gene: TRBJ1-4

CDR3 DNA: TGTGCCAGCAGAGTGAATGGAAAGGGCTATGGCTACACCTTC
CDR3 protein: CASRVNGKGYGYTF
D gene: -
clone size: few
V gene: TRBV2
J gene: TRBJ1-2

CDR3 DNA: TGCAGTCCTAGCGCCACAGATACGCAGTATTTT
CDR3 protein: CSPSATDTQYF
D gene: -
clone size: -
V gene: TRBV20-1
J gene: TRBJ2-3